These T cell receptor beta chains were read from a single sample in a study of shared clonotypes between healthy human individuals. The assay was immunoSEQ multiplex PCR, and TCRdb's table has in-frame clones only and misses some. The table lists under 200,000 clones, roughly 93% of them singletons, with around 0.067% in the top ten. The sample comprised naive CD4+ T cells sorted from blood. These receptors were collected from a woman aged 30 to 39 in good health. Both conserved end residues are part of each CDR3. Each record gives: V gene, clone size, D gene, J gene, CDR3 DNA, CDR3 protein. The D gene is left open where the match is weak. Clone size, where shown, is once, few, many, or a class for clones that have expanded.

V: TRBV7-6; size: NA; D: NA; J: TRBJ1-5; DNA: TGTGCCAGCAGCTTATTGTCGGGATTCAATCAGCCCCAGCATTTT; CDR3: CASSLLSGFNQPQHF
V: TRBV5-1; size: once; D: TRBD2; J: TRBJ2-7; DNA: TGCGCCAGCAGCCCGGCTAGCGGGTATTTCGAGCAGTACTTC; CDR3: CASSPASGYFEQYF
V: TRBV5-1; size: NA; D: NA; J: TRBJ1-1; DNA: TGCGCCAGCAGCTTGGCGCCCGGAAACACTGAAGCTTTCTTT; CDR3: CASSLAPGNTEAFF
V: TRBV28; size: NA; D: TRBD1; J: TRBJ2-1; DNA: TGTGCCAGCAGCGTTCGCGGGGGGGACAGGGGGAACAATGAGCAGTTCTTC; CDR3: CASSVRGGDRGNNEQFF
V: TRBV9; size: NA; D: NA; J: TRBJ1-5; DNA: TGTGCCAGCAGCGTCACTGAAAGCAATCAGCCCCAGCATTTT; CDR3: CASSVTESNQPQHF
V: TRBV28; size: NA; D: NA; J: TRBJ2-2; DNA: TGTGCCAGCAGTAGCGACACCGGGGAGCTGTTTTTT; CDR3: CASSSDTGELFF
V: TRBV2; size: NA; D: NA; J: TRBJ1-5; DNA: TGTGCCAGCAGTGAGCGGGAGGGTCGGAATCAGCCCCAGCATTTT; CDR3: CASSEREGRNQPQHF
V: TRBV27; size: once; D: TRBD1; J: TRBJ1-6; DNA: TGTGCCAGCAGTTTATCGTGGACAGGGGATTCACCCCTCCACTTT; CDR3: CASSLSWTGDSPLHF
V: TRBV6-6; size: NA; D: NA; J: TRBJ2-5; DNA: TGTGCCAGCATGGGAGGGGGCGAAGAGACCCAGTACTTC; CDR3: CASMGGGEETQYF
V: TRBV7-7; size: NA; D: NA; J: TRBJ2-1; DNA: TGTGCCAGCAGCTTAGATGGCAGCTCCTACAATGAGCAGTTCTTC; CDR3: CASSLDGSSYNEQFF
V: TRBV11-2; size: few; D: NA; J: TRBJ2-7; DNA: TGTGCCAGCAGCCACGGGTTGGATGTTGAGTACTTC; CDR3: CASSHGLDVEYF
V: TRBV4-3; size: NA; D: NA; J: TRBJ2-5; DNA: TGCGCCAGCAGCTTGGTCCAGGGGGGGGAGACCCAGTACTTC; CDR3: CASSLVQGGETQYF
V: TRBV7-9; size: NA; D: NA; J: TRBJ1-1; DNA: TGTGCCAGCAGCTACACTAGGGGTAGCACTGAAGCTTTCTTT; CDR3: CASSYTRGSTEAFF
V: TRBV6-1; size: NA; D: NA; J: TRBJ1-1; DNA: TGTGCCAGCTCGTTCTGGGGGCGAGACACTGAAGCTTTCTTT; CDR3: CASSFWGRDTEAFF
V: TRBV18; size: NA; D: TRBD1; J: TRBJ2-2; DNA: TGTGCCAGCTCACCCAGACAGGGGGACAGCACCGGGGAGCTGTTTTTT; CDR3: CASSPRQGDSTGELFF
V: TRBV29-1; size: NA; D: NA; J: TRBJ1-1; DNA: TGCAGCGTTGCAGGGGTTATGAACACTGAAGCTTTCTTT; CDR3: CSVAGVMNTEAFF
V: TRBV30; size: NA; D: NA; J: TRBJ2-1; DNA: TGTGCCTGGGCTCGACAGGTGGGGGAGCAGTTCTTC; CDR3: CAWARQVGEQFF
V: TRBV7-9; size: NA; D: NA; J: TRBJ2-3; DNA: TGTGCCAGCAGCTTAGTCCCGGCAGGGGCGACTAGCAGCACAGATACGCAGTATTTT; CDR3: CASSLVPAGATSSTDTQYF
V: TRBV7-9; size: NA; D: NA; J: TRBJ1-5; DNA: TGTGCCAGCAGCCGGGCCGAAAGTAGCAATCAGCCCCAGCATTTT; CDR3: CASSRAESSNQPQHF
V: TRBV6-6; size: NA; D: TRBD1; J: TRBJ2-7; DNA: TGTGCCAGCAATCCCAGCCAGGGGGACGAGCAGTACTTC; CDR3: CASNPSQGDEQYF
V: TRBV7-2; size: NA; D: NA; J: TRBJ1-1; DNA: TGTGCCAGCAGCATAGAGAGGACTGAAGCTTTCTTT; CDR3: CASSIERTEAFF
V: TRBV27; size: NA; D: NA; J: TRBJ2-7; DNA: TGTGCCAGCAGTTTATCGGGGGGCGCGTGGGACGAGCAGTACTTC; CDR3: CASSLSGGAWDEQYF
V: TRBV7-2; size: NA; D: NA; J: TRBJ2-7; DNA: TGTGCCAGCAGCTTAGGCGGCGGGGCGGCCTACGAGCAGTACTTC; CDR3: CASSLGGGAAYEQYF
V: TRBV4-1; size: few; D: NA; J: TRBJ1-5; DNA: TGCGCCAGCAGCCGCACCCGGGGGGGGTTGGAGCCCCAGCATTTT; CDR3: CASSRTRGGLEPQHF
V: TRBV6-5; size: few; D: NA; J: TRBJ2-7; DNA: TGTGCCAGCAGTTACTCAGGGACTTTGTCCTACGAGCAGTACTTC; CDR3: CASSYSGTLSYEQYF
V: TRBV27; size: few; D: NA; J: TRBJ1-2; DNA: TGTGCCAGCAGTTTCCCGGAGGCTAGCACCTTC; CDR3: CASSFPEASTF
V: TRBV27; size: NA; D: TRBD1; J: TRBJ1-4; DNA: TGTGCCAGCAGTAGGCAGGGGGCGCATAATGAAAAACTGTTTTTT; CDR3: CASSRQGAHNEKLFF
V: TRBV7-9; size: NA; D: NA; J: TRBJ2-7; DNA: TGTGCCAGCAGCCCGGGGCGACTCTACGAGCAGTACTTC; CDR3: CASSPGRLYEQYF
V: TRBV5-4; size: NA; D: TRBD1; J: TRBJ1-6; DNA: TGTGCCAGCAGCTTGTGGCGGACAGGGATGAGTAGTAATTCACCCCTCCACTTT; CDR3: CASSLWRTGMSSNSPLHF
V: TRBV5-5; size: NA; D: TRBD2; J: TRBJ2-7; DNA: TGTGCCAGCAGTTCGGGACTAGCGGTGACCTACGAGCAGTACTTC; CDR3: CASSSGLAVTYEQYF
V: TRBV4-1; size: NA; D: NA; J: TRBJ2-3; DNA: TGCGCCAGCAGCCCACGGATCCTGGACTGGCTTCTTACAAGCACAGATACGCAGTATTTT; CDR3: CASSPRILDWLLTSTDTQYF
V: TRBV18; size: once; D: NA; J: TRBJ2-3; DNA: TGTGCCAGCTCGCGCGGACTACCCACAGATACGCAGTATTTT; CDR3: CASSRGLPTDTQYF
V: TRBV2; size: NA; D: NA; J: TRBJ2-2; DNA: TGTGCCAGCAGTCGGACGGTGAACACCGGGGAGCTGTTTTTT; CDR3: CASSRTVNTGELFF
V: TRBV9; size: once; D: NA; J: TRBJ2-6; DNA: TGTGCCAGCAGCGTAGCAGGCAGGCCCATTCCCTCTGGGGCCAACGTCCTGACTTTC; CDR3: CASSVAGRPIPSGANVLTF
V: TRBV11-2; size: NA; D: TRBD1; J: TRBJ1-3; DNA: TGTGCCAGCAGCTTTGGGACAGGGGGCAAAGGCACCATATATTTT; CDR3: CASSFGTGGKGTIYF
V: TRBV11-2; size: NA; D: TRBD1; J: TRBJ2-7; DNA: TGTGCCAGCAGTCAGGGGACAGGGTTACGCGAGCAGTACTTC; CDR3: CASSQGTGLREQYF
V: TRBV6-6; size: NA; D: TRBD1; J: TRBJ1-5; DNA: TGTGCCACCCGACAGGGGGGGGATCAGCCCCAGCATTTT; CDR3: CATRQGGDQPQHF
V: TRBV21-1; size: few; D: NA; J: TRBJ1-2; DNA: TGTGCCAGCAGCAAAGCGCTGGATGGCTACACCTTC; CDR3: CASSKALDGYTF
V: TRBV6-5; size: once; D: NA; J: TRBJ1-1; DNA: TGTGCCAGCAGTTACTGGGCCGGCGGAGGTTCACCTTTCTTT; CDR3: CASSYWAGGGSPFF
V: TRBV6-5; size: once; D: NA; J: TRBJ2-1; DNA: TGTGCCAGCCGCCCCCCCCGGGGTGACAATGAGCAGTTCTTC; CDR3: CASRPPRGDNEQFF
V: TRBV5-1; size: NA; D: TRBD1; J: TRBJ1-1; DNA: TGCGCCAGCAGCTCGAGACAGGGGGCGCACACTGAAGCTTTCTTT; CDR3: CASSSRQGAHTEAFF
V: TRBV29-1; size: NA; D: NA; J: TRBJ1-2; DNA: TGCAGCGTTGACCCACAGGGAGCTAGCTATGGCTACACCTTC; CDR3: CSVDPQGASYGYTF
V: TRBV10-3; size: NA; D: NA; J: TRBJ2-7; DNA: TGTGCCATCAGGGGTACCTACGAGCAGTACTTC; CDR3: CAIRGTYEQYF
V: TRBV7-2; size: NA; D: TRBD1; J: TRBJ2-5; DNA: TGTGCCAGCCGGGACAGGGTTGGAGAGACCCAGTACTTC; CDR3: CASRDRVGETQYF
V: TRBV5-1; size: NA; D: TRBD2; J: TRBJ2-3; DNA: TGCGCCAGCTCCCTAAATGCGGGAGCTCCAGATACGCAGTATTTT; CDR3: CASSLNAGAPDTQYF
V: TRBV28; size: NA; D: NA; J: TRBJ1-1; DNA: TGTGCCAGCGGGGGCGGAGGGGCTTCGTTGGGGAGTGAAGCTTTCTTT; CDR3: CASGGGGASLGSEAFF
V: TRBV28; size: NA; D: NA; J: TRBJ1-2; DNA: TGTGCCAGTTTGACAGAGCTCTATGGCTACACCTTC; CDR3: CASLTELYGYTF
V: TRBV5-1; size: NA; D: TRBD1; J: TRBJ1-1; DNA: TGCGCCAGCAGCTGGGGAAGACAGGGGACGAACACTGAAGCTTTCTTT; CDR3: CASSWGRQGTNTEAFF
V: TRBV5-5; size: NA; D: TRBD1; J: TRBJ2-2; DNA: TGTGCCAGCAGGCACAGGGGTTACACCGGGGAGCTGTTTTTT; CDR3: CASRHRGYTGELFF
V: TRBV4-2; size: few; D: TRBD1; J: TRBJ1-2; DNA: TGTGCCAGCAGCCAAGTGGGGGACAGGACCTACACCTTC; CDR3: CASSQVGDRTYTF
V: TRBV6-1; size: NA; D: TRBD1; J: TRBJ1-5; DNA: TGTGCCAGCAGTGCCTTCCCCGGGACAGGGGGAACATATAGCAATCAGCCCCAGCATTTT; CDR3: CASSAFPGTGGTYSNQPQHF
V: TRBV28; size: NA; D: TRBD2; J: TRBJ2-1; DNA: TGTGCCAGCAGCAGCGGGTTTTCTAGCGGGACCCTACCTCAGTTCTTC; CDR3: CASSSGFSSGTLPQFF
V: TRBV28; size: NA; D: NA; J: TRBJ2-7; DNA: TGTGCCAGCAGGGCAGGGGTTGAGGCCAAATACGAGCAGTACTTC; CDR3: CASRAGVEAKYEQYF
V: TRBV5-4; size: NA; D: TRBD1; J: TRBJ2-7; DNA: TGTGCCAGCAGCCGCGACAGGGGGCTAGGGGAGCAGTACTTC; CDR3: CASSRDRGLGEQYF
V: TRBV10-3; size: NA; D: NA; J: TRBJ2-7; DNA: TGTGCCATCCGGGACGTATCCTACGAGCAGTACTTC; CDR3: CAIRDVSYEQYF
V: TRBV7-9; size: NA; D: NA; J: TRBJ2-5; DNA: TGTGCCAGCAGCTTAGGACAGGCGCCCAGGACCCAGTACTTC; CDR3: CASSLGQAPRTQYF
V: TRBV10-2; size: NA; D: TRBD1; J: TRBJ2-7; DNA: TGCGCCAGCAGCCTTATACAGGGGTCCTCCTACGAGCAGTACTTC; CDR3: CASSLIQGSSYEQYF
V: TRBV19; size: once; D: TRBD2; J: TRBJ2-1; DNA: TGTGCCACCACGGGACTAGCCTACAATGAGCAGTTCTTC; CDR3: CATTGLAYNEQFF
V: TRBV5-4; size: NA; D: NA; J: TRBJ2-7; DNA: TGTGCCAGCAGCAAACACAACTACGAGCAGTACTTC; CDR3: CASSKHNYEQYF